The TCR beta chain described here comes from a study of T cell repertoires in cytomegalovirus infection (dated by TCRdb to 2018 to 2020). Notes on the research overall: The peptide stimulations were aimed at well-studied HLA-B-restricted epitopes as well as recently identified HLA-C-restricted CMV epitopes, whose presentation resists viral immunomodulation. Because public TCR beta signatures pointed to carriage of CMV infection together with the matching HLA type, the HLA type of each donor mattered for the analysis. Overall study outcomes, separate from this receptor: In both this cohort and an independent cohort of 352 donors, the cumulative frequency of public TCR beta family members distinguished carriers of CMV infection plus the relevant HLA type. The ex vivo response was dominated by HLA-C-restricted CMV-specific TCR beta clonotypes, which also provided the single most frequent clonotype in two of eight donors.

As to this clonotype: The antigen this receptor binds is unknown. No base quality values were provided; no much bigger clone lies one nucleotide off.

TCRdb shows the sequencer as Illumina HiSeq 1500. Starting from the raw public reads, TCRdb applied fastp trimming at Q25, assembled clones with MiXCR and retained in-frame beta chains. Under each unique CDR3 protein, matching rows form one entry showing the most common genes and DNA. Here the sample has over 55,000 distinct CDR3 sequences; around 20% occur a single time. The top ten clonotypes cover more than 65% of the sample. The meaning of the sample's treatment or condition label: in vitro stimulation with specific CMV peptide epitopes to enrich CMV-specific T cells. The CDR3 runs 12 residues from the cysteine to the phenylalanine. Just CDR3 DNA is preserved here, 36 bases in frame from base 1. V sheds 6 bases and J sheds 4 bases, leaving 9 bases between their ends.

The TCR originated in a human donor in good health (CMV status not recorded). Some clones in this sample may be carry-over from other donors' samples. The starting material was CD8+ T cells from cultured PBMCs, obtained from culture after CMV antigen stimulation. The receptor chain draws on TRBV12-3 or TRBV12-4 and TRBJ1-1; the D gene assignment is ambiguous. The CDR3 in this case is CASSPLSTEAFF. DNA sequence: TGTGCCAGCAGCCCGCTGAGCACTGAAGCTTTCTTT.